Each of the 10 T cell receptor beta chains below was sequenced from the same sample in a study of blood T cells in healthy people across ages. For the second PCR, which ran for roughly 6 to 12 cycles, a sample-barcoded 5' primer and a J-beta primer mix were used. TCRdb recomputed calls from the 5' RACE reads with MiXCR, one row per CDR3 protein. This sample carries about 1.6 million distinct CDR3 sequences, roughly 32% of them seen once, and the ten largest clones take approximately 10%. Material: blood. These receptors all stem from a woman in her thirties in good health.

The chain carries TRBV6-5 and TRBJ1-2, with D possibly matching TRBD1 (6 bases). This CDR3 spans 15 amino acids. Trimming removed 8 bases from V and 0 bases from J, with 16 bases in between. The V gene's germline CDR1 is MNHEY and CDR2 SVGAGI. CDR3 sequence: CASYLGGHPNYGYTF. The CDR3 DNA follows: TGTGCCAGCTACCTAGGGGGTCACCCTAACTATGGCTACACCTTC.

This clonotype turned up a few times. V gene TRBV7-9 combines with J gene TRBJ1-5, with 7 bases aligning to TRBD1. V gave up 3 bases and J gave up 2 bases; unmatched junction bases: 13. The germline V gene has CDR1 SEHNR and CDR2 FQNEAQ (reference sequence). The CDR3 covers 18 residues. The CDR3 sequence: CASSFVTGTLVRNQPQHF. For the CDR3, the DNA is TGTGCCAGCAGCTTCGTGACAGGGACCCTTGTGCGCAATCAGCCCCAGCATTTT. Full variable domain (rest looked up from reference TRBV7-9 and TRBJ1-5): DTGVSQNPRHKITKRGQNVTFRCDPISEHNRLYWYRQTLGQGPEFLTYFQNEAQLEKSRLLSDRFSAERPKGSFSTLEIQRTEQGDSAMYLCASSFVTGTLVRNQPQHFGDGTRLSIL.

This clonotype was seen many times. The chain couples TRBV20-1 to TRBJ2-1; TRBD2 aligns across 7 bases. The CDR3 spans 15 residues. Germline V gene sequence: CDR1 DFQATT, CDR2 SNEGSKA (reference sequence). The trim removed 5 bases at V and 4 bases at J, leaving 11 bases unmatched. This chain's CDR3 is CSAPPLTGGYNEQFF. The CDR3 nucleotides read TGCAGTGCTCCTCCCCTAACGGGGGGTTACAATGAGCAGTTCTTC.

The table lists this clonotype with many counts. V is TRBV12-3 or TRBV12-4 and J is TRBJ2-7; possibly TRBD2 for D (5 bases). V was trimmed by 3 bases and J by 6 bases, leaving 15 bases between them. The length of the CDR3 is 14 residues. The CDR3: CASSFSSPGSEQYF. The CDR3 DNA is TGTGCCAGCAGTTTTTCCTCCCCGGGAAGCGAGCAGTACTTC.

This clonotype appeared a single time. This sequence may be a read error, since a much larger clone differs from it by one base. The chain employs TRBV6-1 and TRBJ1-1; D gene unclear. Trimming removed 5 bases at V and 3 bases at J, with 7 bases between. This CDR3 contains 12 residues. From germline, CDR1 is MNHNS and CDR2 SASEGT. The chain's CDR3 is CASSMWDTEAFF. The CDR3 DNA sequence: TGTGCCAGCAGTATGTGGGACACTGAAGCTTTCTTT.

This clonotype was counted many times. This chain connects TRBV21-1 to TRBJ2-5. TRBV21-1 is given as a pseudogene. CDR3 length: 9 amino acids. The CDR3, as DNA: TGTGCCAGAAAAGAGACCCAGTACTTC. Protein sequence: CARKETQYF.

This clonotype was recorded a few times. The rearrangement links TRBV12-5 to TRBJ2-3; a weak D match, TRBD2 (6 bases). V gave up 4 bases and J gave up 4 bases, with 12 bases separating them. In germline, CDR1 is LGHNT, CDR2 FRNRAP. The CDR3 is 14 amino acids. The DNA of the CDR3 is TGTGCTAGTGGTTCCTGGGACTTCCCAGATACGCAGTATTTT. It yields the protein CASGSWDFPDTQYF.

This clonotype showed up just a few times. The V and J genes are TRBV4-1 and TRBJ2-7; D gene uncertain. Trimming removed 4 bases from V and 3 bases from J, with 19 bases in between. CDR1 and CDR2 (germline): MGHRA, YSYEKL. The CDR3 has 16 amino acids. CDR3 sequence: CASSRRPKPHNYEQYF. The CDR3 nucleotides read TGCGCCAGCAGCCGACGTCCCAAACCCCATAACTACGAGCAGTACTTC.

About this clonotype itself: One end of the junction is discordant with germline, which a read error may explain. The chain employs TRBV7-9 and TRBJ2-3, with 7 bases that match TRBD1. There are 15 residues in the CDR3. In germline, CDR1 is SEHNR, CDR2 FQNEAQ (reference sequence). CDR3 bases: TGTGCCAGCAGCTCTCGGGACAGAGACACAGATGCGCAGTATTTT. This gives the protein CASSSRDRDTDAQYF.

This clonotype was observed a handful of times. CDR3: CASSQGVARSGRGIYNEQFF. The DNA for the CDR3 is TGTGCCAGCAGCCAAGGAGTAGCACGGTCGGGTAGGGGGATATACAATGAGCAGTTCTTC. The chain carries TRBV4-2 and TRBJ2-1, with D perhaps matching TRBD1 (6 bases). The CDR3 spans 20 residues. Deletions cut 1 base from V and 4 bases from J, with 26 bases between. Germline lookup yields CDR1 LGHNA and CDR2 YNFKEQ.